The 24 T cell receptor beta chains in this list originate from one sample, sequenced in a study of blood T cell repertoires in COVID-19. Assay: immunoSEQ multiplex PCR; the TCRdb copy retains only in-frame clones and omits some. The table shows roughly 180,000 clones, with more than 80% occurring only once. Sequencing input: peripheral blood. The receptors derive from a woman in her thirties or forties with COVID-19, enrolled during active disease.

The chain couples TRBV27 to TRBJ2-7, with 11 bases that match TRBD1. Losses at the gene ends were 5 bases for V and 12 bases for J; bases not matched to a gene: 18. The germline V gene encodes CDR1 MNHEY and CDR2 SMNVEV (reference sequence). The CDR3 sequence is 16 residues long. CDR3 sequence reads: CASSPVVAGTGGSPYV. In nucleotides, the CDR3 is TGTGCCAGCAGTCCAGTGGTGGCGGGGACAGGGGGAAGTCCGTACGTC.

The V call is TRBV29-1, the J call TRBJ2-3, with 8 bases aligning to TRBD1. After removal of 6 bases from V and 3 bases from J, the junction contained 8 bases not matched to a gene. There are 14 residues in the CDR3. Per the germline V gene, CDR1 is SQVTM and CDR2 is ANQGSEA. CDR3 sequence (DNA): TGCAGCGTCGCGACAGGGGCAGGGACAGATACGCAGTATTTT. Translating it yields CSVATGAGTDTQYF.

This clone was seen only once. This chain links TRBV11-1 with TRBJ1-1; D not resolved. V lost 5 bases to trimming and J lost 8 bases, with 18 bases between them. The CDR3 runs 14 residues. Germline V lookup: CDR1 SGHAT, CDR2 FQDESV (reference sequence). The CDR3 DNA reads TGTGCCAGCAGCCCCTCGGCGGCACGGAAAGAAGCTTTCTTT. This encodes CASSPSAARKEAFF.

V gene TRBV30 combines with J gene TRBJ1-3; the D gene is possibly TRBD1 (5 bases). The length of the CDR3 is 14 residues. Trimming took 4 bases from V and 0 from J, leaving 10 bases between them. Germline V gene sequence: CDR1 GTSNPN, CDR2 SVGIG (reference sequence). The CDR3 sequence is CAWTDTSSGNTIYF. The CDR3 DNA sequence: TGTGCCTGGACGGACACGAGCTCTGGAAACACCATATATTTT.

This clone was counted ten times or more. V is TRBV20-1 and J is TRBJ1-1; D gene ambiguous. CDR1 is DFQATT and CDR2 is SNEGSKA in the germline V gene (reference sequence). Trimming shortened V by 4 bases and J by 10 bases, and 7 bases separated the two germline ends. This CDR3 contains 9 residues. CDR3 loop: CSAIRGAFF. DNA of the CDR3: TGCAGTGCTATTCGGGGAGCTTTCTTT.

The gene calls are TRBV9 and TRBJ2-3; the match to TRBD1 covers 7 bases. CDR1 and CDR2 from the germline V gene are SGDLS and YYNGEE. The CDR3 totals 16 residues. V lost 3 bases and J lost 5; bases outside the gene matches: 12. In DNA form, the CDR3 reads TGTGCCAGCAGCGGAAGGGGGACAGATTTTGGAGATACGCAGTATTTT. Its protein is CASSGRGTDFGDTQYF.

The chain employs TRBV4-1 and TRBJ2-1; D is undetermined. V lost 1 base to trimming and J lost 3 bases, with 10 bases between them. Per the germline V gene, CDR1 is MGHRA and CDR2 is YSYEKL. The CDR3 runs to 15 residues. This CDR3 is CASSQVPPGYNEQFF. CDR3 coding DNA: TGCGCCAGCAGCCAAGTCCCCCCCGGCTACAATGAGCAGTTCTTC.

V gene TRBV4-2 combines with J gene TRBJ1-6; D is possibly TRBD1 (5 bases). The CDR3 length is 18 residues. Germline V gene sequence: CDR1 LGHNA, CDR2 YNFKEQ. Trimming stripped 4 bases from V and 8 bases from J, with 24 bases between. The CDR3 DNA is TGTGCCAGCAGCCCAGGAGAGGTTCCCCATCCGGGGGATTCACCCCTCCACTTT. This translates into CASSPGEVPHPGDSPLHF.

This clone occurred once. CDR3 sequence: CASSLTGGQDYEQYF. Here the CDR3 DNA reads TGTGCCAGCAGTCTAACGGGAGGACAAGACTACGAGCAGTACTTC. This chain uses TRBV7-3 with TRBJ2-7; TRBD2 agrees at 7 bases. Germline lookup yields CDR1 SGHTA and CDR2 FQGTGA. The CDR3 is made up of 15 amino acids. J was trimmed by 3 bases and V by 6 bases; bases with no gene match: 11. The whole variable domain, remainder taken from reference TRBV7-3 and TRBJ2-7, is GAGVSQTPSNKVTEKGKYVELRCDPISGHTALYWYRQSLGQGPEFLIYFQGTGAADDSGLPNDRFFAVRPEGSVSTLKIQRTERGDSAVYLCASSLTGGQDYEQYFGPGTRLTVT.

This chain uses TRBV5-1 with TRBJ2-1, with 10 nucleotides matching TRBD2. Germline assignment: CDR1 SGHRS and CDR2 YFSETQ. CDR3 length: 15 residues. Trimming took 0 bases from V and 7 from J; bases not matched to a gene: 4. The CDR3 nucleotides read TGCGCCAGCAGCTTGGCAGCGGGAGGGAGAAATGAGCAGTTCTTC. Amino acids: CASSLAAGGRNEQFF.

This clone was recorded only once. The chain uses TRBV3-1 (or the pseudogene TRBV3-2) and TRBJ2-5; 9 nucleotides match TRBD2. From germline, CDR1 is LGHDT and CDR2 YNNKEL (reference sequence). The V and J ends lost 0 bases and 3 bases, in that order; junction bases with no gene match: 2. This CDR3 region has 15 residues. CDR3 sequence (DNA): TGTGCCAGCAGCCAAGAGGGACTAGCAAAAGAGACCCAGTACTTC. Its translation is CASSQEGLAKETQYF.

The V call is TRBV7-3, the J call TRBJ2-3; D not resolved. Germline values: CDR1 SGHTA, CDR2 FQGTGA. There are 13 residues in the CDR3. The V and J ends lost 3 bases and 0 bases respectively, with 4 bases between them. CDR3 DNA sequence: TGTGCCAGCAGCTTGGCCAGCACAGATACGCAGTATTTT. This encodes CASSLASTDTQYF.

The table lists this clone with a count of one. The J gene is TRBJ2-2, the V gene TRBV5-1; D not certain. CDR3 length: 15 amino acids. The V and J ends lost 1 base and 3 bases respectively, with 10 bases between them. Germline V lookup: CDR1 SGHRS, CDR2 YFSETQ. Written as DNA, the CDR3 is TGCGCCAGCAGCTTGACCACGTCGGACACCGGGGAGCTGTTTTTT. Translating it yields CASSLTTSDTGELFF.

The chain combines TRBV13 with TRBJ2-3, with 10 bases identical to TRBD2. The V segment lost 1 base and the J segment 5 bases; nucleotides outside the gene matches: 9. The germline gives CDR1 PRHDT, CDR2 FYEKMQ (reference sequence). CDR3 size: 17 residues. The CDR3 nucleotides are TGTGCCAGCAGCTTAGTCGTAGCGGGGGGCCAGGGAGATACGCAGTATTTT. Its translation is CASSLVVAGGQGDTQYF.

The DNA for the CDR3 is TGTGCCAGCAGTGAAGCGCTTGGGGAGACTAGCACAGATACGCAGTATTTT. Translation: CASSEALGETSTDTQYF. The chain has TRBV6-1 and TRBJ2-3; perhaps TRBD2 as D (5 bases). Germline V gives CDR1 MNHNS, CDR2 SASEGT. The CDR3 consists of 17 residues. V gave up 0 bases and J gave up 0 bases, with 13 bases separating them.

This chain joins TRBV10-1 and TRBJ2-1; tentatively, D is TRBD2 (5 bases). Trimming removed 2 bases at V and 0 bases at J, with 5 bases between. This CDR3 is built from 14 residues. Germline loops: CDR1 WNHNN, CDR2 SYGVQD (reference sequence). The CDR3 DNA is TGCGCCAGCAGTGAGGGGAGCTCCTACAATGAGCAGTTCTTC. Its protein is CASSEGSSYNEQFF.

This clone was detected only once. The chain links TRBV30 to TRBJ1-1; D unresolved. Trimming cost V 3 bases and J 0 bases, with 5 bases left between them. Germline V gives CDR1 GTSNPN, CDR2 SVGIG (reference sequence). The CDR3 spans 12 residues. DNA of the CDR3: TGTGCCTGGAGCCAGATGAACACTGAAGCTTTCTTT. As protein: CAWSQMNTEAFF. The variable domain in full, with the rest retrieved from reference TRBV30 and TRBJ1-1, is SQTIHQWPATLVQPVGSPLSLECTVEGTSNPNLYWYRQAAGRGLQLLFYSVGIGQISSEVPQNLSASRPQDRQFILSSKKLLLSDSGFYLCAWSQMNTEAFFGQGTRLTVV.

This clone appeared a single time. CDR3 coding DNA: TGTGCCAGCAGCCTGGGGGGACCAAACATTCAGTACTTC. This sequence encodes CASSLGGPNIQYF. The chain joins TRBV3-1 (or the pseudogene TRBV3-2) to TRBJ2-4; D possibly corresponds to TRBD2 (6 bases). Germline V gene lookup returns CDR1 LGHDT and CDR2 YNNKEL (reference sequence). This CDR3 is built from 13 residues. Trimming took off 4 bases at V and 6 bases at J, with 10 bases between the two ends.

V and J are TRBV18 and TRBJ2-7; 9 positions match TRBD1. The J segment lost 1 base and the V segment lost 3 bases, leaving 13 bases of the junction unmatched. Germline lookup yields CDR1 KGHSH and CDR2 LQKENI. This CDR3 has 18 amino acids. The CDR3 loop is CASSPPVSTGGDSYEQYV. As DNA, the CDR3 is TGTGCCAGCTCACCCCCAGTGTCAACAGGGGGCGATTCCTACGAGCAGTACGTC.

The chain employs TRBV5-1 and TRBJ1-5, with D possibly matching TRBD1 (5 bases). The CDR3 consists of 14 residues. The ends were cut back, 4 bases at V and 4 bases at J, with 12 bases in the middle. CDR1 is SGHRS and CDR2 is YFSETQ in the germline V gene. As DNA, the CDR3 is TGCGCCAGCAGCCCAGGACACCTTAATCAGCCCCAGCATTTT. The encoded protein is CASSPGHLNQPQHF.

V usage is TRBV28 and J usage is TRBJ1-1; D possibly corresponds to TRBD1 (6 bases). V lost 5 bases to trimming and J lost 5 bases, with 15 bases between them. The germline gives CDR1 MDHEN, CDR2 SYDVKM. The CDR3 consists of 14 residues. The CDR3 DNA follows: TGTGCCAGCAGTCTCCTTAGGGGGGGTACTGAAGCTTTCTTT. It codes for CASSLLRGGTEAFF.

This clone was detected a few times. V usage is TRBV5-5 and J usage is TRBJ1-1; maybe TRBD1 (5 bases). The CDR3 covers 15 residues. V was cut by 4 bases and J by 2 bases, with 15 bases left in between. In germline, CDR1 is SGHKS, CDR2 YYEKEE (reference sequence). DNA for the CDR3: TGTGCCAGCAGCCCGTATAGGGGCTCCAACACTGAAGCTTTCTTT. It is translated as CASSPYRGSNTEAFF. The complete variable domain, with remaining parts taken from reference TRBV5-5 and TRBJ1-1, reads DAGVTQSPTHLIKTRGQQVTLRCSPISGHKSVSWYQQVLGQGPQFIFQYYEKEERGRGNFPDRFSARQFPNYSSELNVNALLLGDSALYLCASSPYRGSNTEAFFGQGTRLTVV.

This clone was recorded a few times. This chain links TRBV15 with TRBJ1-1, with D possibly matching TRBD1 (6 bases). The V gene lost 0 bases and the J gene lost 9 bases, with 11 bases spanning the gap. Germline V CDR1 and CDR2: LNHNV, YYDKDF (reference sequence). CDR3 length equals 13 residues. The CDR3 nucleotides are TGTGCCACCAGCAGAGATCGGCAGGGGAAAGCTTTCTTT. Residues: CATSRDRQGKAFF.

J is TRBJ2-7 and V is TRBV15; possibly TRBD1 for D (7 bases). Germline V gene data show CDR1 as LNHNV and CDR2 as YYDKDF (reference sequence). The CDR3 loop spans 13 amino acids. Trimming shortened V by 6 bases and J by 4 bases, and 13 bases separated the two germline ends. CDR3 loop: CATRTQGRYEQYF. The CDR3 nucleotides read TGTGCCACCAGGACACAGGGGAGGTACGAGCAGTACTTC.